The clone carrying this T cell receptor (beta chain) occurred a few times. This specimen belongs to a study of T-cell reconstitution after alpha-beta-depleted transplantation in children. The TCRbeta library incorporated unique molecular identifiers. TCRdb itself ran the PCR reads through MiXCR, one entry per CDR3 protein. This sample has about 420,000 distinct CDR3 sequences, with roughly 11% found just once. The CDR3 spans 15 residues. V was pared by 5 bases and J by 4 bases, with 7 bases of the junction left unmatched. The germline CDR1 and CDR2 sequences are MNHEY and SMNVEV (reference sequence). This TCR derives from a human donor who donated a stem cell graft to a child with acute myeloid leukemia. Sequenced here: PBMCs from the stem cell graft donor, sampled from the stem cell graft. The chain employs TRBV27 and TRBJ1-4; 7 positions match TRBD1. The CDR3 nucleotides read TGTGCCAGCAGTCCCCGACAGGGCCTTAATGAAAAACTGTTTTTT. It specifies CASSPRQGLNEKLFF.